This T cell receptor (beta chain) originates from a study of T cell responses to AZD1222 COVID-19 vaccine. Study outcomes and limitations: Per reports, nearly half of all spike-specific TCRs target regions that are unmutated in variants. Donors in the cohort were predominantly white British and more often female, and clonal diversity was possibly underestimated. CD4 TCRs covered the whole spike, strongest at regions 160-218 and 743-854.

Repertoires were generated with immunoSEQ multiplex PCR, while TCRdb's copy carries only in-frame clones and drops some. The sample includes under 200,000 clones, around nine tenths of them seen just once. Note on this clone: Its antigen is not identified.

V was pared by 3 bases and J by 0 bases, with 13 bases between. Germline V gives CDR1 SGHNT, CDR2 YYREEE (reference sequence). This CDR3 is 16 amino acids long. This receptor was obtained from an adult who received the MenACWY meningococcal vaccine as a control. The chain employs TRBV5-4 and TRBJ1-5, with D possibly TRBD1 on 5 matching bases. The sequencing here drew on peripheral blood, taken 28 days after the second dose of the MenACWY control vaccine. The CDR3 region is CASSSPGSHSNQPQHF. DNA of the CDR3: TGTGCCAGCAGCTCGCCAGGGTCCCATAGCAATCAGCCCCAGCATTTT.